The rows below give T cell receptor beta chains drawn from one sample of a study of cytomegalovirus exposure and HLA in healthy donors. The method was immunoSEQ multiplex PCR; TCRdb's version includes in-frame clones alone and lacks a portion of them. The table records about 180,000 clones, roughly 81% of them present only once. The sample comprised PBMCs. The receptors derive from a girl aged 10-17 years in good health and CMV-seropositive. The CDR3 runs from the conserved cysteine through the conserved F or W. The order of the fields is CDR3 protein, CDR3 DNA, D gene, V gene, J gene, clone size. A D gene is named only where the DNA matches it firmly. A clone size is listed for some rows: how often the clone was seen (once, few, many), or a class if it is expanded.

CDR3: CAWSNRFDTIYF
DNA: TGTGCCTGGAGTAACAGGTTTGACACCATATATTTT
D: NA
V: TRBV30
J: TRBJ1-3
size: NA

CDR3: CASSFSPGDGYTF
DNA: TGTGCCAGCAGCTTTAGTCCGGGGGATGGCTACACCTTC
D: NA
V: TRBV7-3
J: TRBJ1-2
size: NA

CDR3: CASSGQSASYNEQFF
DNA: TGCGCCAGCAGCGGACAGAGCGCCTCCTACAATGAGCAGTTCTTC
D: NA
V: TRBV4-1
J: TRBJ2-1
size: NA

CDR3: CASSERGQGPPEAFF
DNA: TGTGCCAGCAGTGAGAGGGGACAGGGTCCCCCTGAAGCTTTCTTT
D: TRBD1
V: TRBV2
J: TRBJ1-1
size: NA

CDR3: CSASRGYEQYF
DNA: TGCAGTGCTAGCCGGGGCTACGAGCAGTACTTC
D: NA
V: TRBV20-1
J: TRBJ2-7
size: NA

CDR3: CASSQKQGVPSNQPQHF
DNA: TGTGCCAGCAGTCAAAAACAGGGGGTCCCTAGCAATCAGCCCCAGCATTTT
D: TRBD1
V: TRBV27
J: TRBJ1-5
size: NA

CDR3: CASTGVPTGELFF
DNA: TGTGCCAGCACGGGGGTCCCCACCGGGGAGCTGTTTTTT
D: NA
V: TRBV7-9
J: TRBJ2-2
size: NA

CDR3: CASSGSAGNTIYF
DNA: TGTGCCAGCAGCGGTTCAGCTGGAAACACCATATATTTT
D: NA
V: TRBV11-2
J: TRBJ1-3
size: NA

CDR3: CASRTEYGYTF
DNA: TGTGCCAGCAGGACGGAGTATGGCTACACCTTC
D: NA
V: TRBV6-1
J: TRBJ1-2
size: NA

CDR3: CAISDSPSAGGYTF
DNA: TGTGCCATCAGTGATTCTCCCAGTGCCGGGGGCTACACCTTC
D: NA
V: TRBV10-3
J: TRBJ1-2
size: NA

CDR3: CASSPVFFAGGIYAYEQYF
DNA: TGTGCCAGCTCACCAGTTTTTTTTGCGGGGGGCATCTACGCCTACGAGCAGTACTTC
D: TRBD2
V: TRBV18
J: TRBJ2-7
size: NA

CDR3: CASSPIPVEASNYGYTF
DNA: TGTGCCAGCTCTCCAATCCCAGTGGAGGCTTCTAACTATGGCTACACCTTC
D: NA
V: TRBV18
J: TRBJ1-2
size: NA

CDR3: CASSLGAGLWNTEAFF
DNA: TGTGCCAGCAGCTTGGGGGCAGGACTTTGGAACACTGAAGCTTTCTTT
D: NA
V: TRBV5-8
J: TRBJ1-1
size: NA

CDR3: CAISGQGGSYGYTF
DNA: TGTGCCATCAGTGGTCAGGGGGGAAGCTATGGCTACACCTTC
D: TRBD1
V: TRBV10-3
J: TRBJ1-2
size: once

CDR3: CASTRGWTGNTIYF
DNA: TGTGCCAGCACCAGGGGGTGGACTGGAAACACCATATATTTT
D: TRBD1
V: TRBV2
J: TRBJ1-3
size: NA

CDR3: CATSREKGQGRDTQYF
DNA: TGTGCCACCAGCAGAGAGAAGGGACAGGGGCGAGATACGCAGTATTTT
D: TRBD1
V: TRBV15
J: TRBJ2-3
size: NA

CDR3: CASSPGDRVTFF
DNA: TGTGCCAGCAGCCCTGGGGACAGGGTAACTTTCTTT
D: TRBD1
V: TRBV7-9
J: TRBJ1-1
size: NA

CDR3: CASSQAYRTMNTEAFF
DNA: TGTGCCAGCAGCCAAGCCTATCGCACGATGAACACTGAAGCTTTCTTT
D: NA
V: TRBV14
J: TRBJ1-1
size: NA

CDR3: CAIILAWCQETQYF
DNA: TGTGCCATCATACTAGCTTGGTGCCAAGAGACCCAGTACTTC
D: NA
V: TRBV10-3
J: TRBJ2-5
size: NA

CDR3: CASASTGGYEQYF
DNA: TGTGCCAGCGCCTCGACAGGGGGCTACGAGCAGTACTTC
D: TRBD1
V: TRBV7-3
J: TRBJ2-7
size: once

CDR3: CATSRDRTGGAEAFF
DNA: TGTGCCACCAGCCGGGACAGGACAGGCGGGGCTGAAGCTTTCTTT
D: TRBD1
V: TRBV15
J: TRBJ1-1
size: once

CDR3: CASSTRTGTNTEAFF
DNA: TGTGCCAGCAGCACACGCACAGGGACCAACACTGAAGCTTTCTTT
D: NA
V: TRBV9
J: TRBJ1-1
size: NA

CDR3: CASSAEPGQTYEQYF
DNA: TGTGCCAGCAGCGCAGAGCCGGGACAGACCTACGAGCAGTACTTC
D: TRBD1
V: TRBV9
J: TRBJ2-7
size: once